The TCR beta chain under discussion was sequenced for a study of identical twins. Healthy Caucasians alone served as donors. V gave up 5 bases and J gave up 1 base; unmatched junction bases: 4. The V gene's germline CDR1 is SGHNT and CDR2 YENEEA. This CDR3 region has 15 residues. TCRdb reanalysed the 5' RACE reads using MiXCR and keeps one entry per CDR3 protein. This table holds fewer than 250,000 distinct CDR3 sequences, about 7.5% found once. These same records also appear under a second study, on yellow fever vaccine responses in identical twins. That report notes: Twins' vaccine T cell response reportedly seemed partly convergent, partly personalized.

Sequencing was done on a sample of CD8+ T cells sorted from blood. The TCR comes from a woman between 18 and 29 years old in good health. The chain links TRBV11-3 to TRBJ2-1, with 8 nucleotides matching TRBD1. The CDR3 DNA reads TGTGCCAGCAGCCCTCGGACAGGGTCCTACAATGAGCAGTTCTTC. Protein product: CASSPRTGSYNEQFF.